At least ten counts were recorded for the clone carrying this TCR beta chain. Its antigen is as yet unknown. MiXCR, applied by TCRdb to the PCR reads, yields one record per CDR3 protein. The sample yields about 640,000 distinct CDR3 sequences, about 20% seen once. The sample comes from a study of molecular identifiers for immune sequencing clone quantification. Study at large: The replicate experiment used RNA from around 20,000 or 99,000 naive CD8 cells. This RNA was split into five aliquots, and four of them were sequenced. General study findings and limits: Effector cells had over 98% of their molecules in clones above 20 RNA copies, while naive cells had under 1%.

V was cut by 5 bases and J by 4 bases, with 12 bases left in between. This CDR3 region has 13 residues. Per germline, CDR1 SGDLS and CDR2 YYNGEE. Naive CD8 T cells, phenotype CD8+CD4-CCR7+CD45RA+, were sorted. The sample was naive CD8+ T cells from blood, with Jurkat cell RNA spiked in. Sample subset: FACS-sorted CD8+CD4-CCR7+CD45RA+ naive T cells. The sequence was collected from a human donor in good health. Some libraries in this study had Jurkat cell RNA spiked in. The V and J genes are TRBV9 and TRBJ1-1, with D unclear. CDR3 loop: CASRSGPGTEAFF. CDR3 bases: TGTGCCAGCAGGTCTGGGCCGGGCACTGAAGCTTTCTTT.